The next 32 T cell receptor beta chains were all read from a single sample in a study of shared clonotypes between healthy human individuals. Profiling relied on immunoSEQ multiplex PCR, and the TCRdb table lists in-frame clones only, not all of them. The data contain over 2 million clones, under 95% of them seen just once; the ten biggest clones take up more than 0.35%. The specimen was naive CD4+ T cells from PBMCs. The sample's subset: CD45RA+ positively selected. These receptors were taken from a man younger than 35 in good health. Some clones in this sample may be carry-over from other donors' samples.

V and J are TRBV5-1 and TRBJ2-5, with unresolved D. The CDR3 loop spans 14 amino acids. CDR1 SGHRS and CDR2 YFSETQ come from the germline V gene. The V end lost 4 bases, the J end lost 1 base, and 11 bases lay between the germline ends. CDR3 bases: TGCGCCAGCAGCGTCGGACGGATCCAAGAGACCCAGTACTTC. It translates to CASSVGRIQETQYF.

To note about this clone: Other DNA sequences from this sample encode an identical CDR3 as well. The CDR3 here is CASSVGQPNTEAFF. For the CDR3, the DNA is TGTGCCAGCAGCGTAGGCCAGCCGAACACTGAAGCTTTCTTT. The rearrangement joins TRBV9 to TRBJ1-1; no clear D. The CDR3 length is 14 residues. V lost 0 bases, J lost 1 base, and 7 bases lay in between. CDR1 and CDR2 from the germline V gene are SGDLS and YYNGEE.

The chain links TRBV12-5 to TRBJ2-1, with D perhaps given as TRBD1 or TRBD2 (5 bases each). With 2 bases removed from V and 9 bases from J, the gap between germline ends came to 23 bases. This CDR3 is built from 17 residues. The germline gives CDR1 LGHNT, CDR2 FRNRAP. The chain's CDR3 is CASGLIQGPGNLGEQFF. The DNA for the CDR3 is TGTGCTAGTGGTTTGATTCAGGGACCCGGGAATTTGGGTGAGCAGTTCTTC.

V usage is TRBV28 and J usage is TRBJ1-1; D possibly corresponds to TRBD1 (5 bases). Deletions cut 4 bases from V and 1 base from J, with 13 bases between. Per the germline V gene, CDR1 is MDHEN and CDR2 is SYDVKM. The CDR3 runs to 15 residues. The CDR3 sequence is CASSSGPGTNTEAFF. The CDR3, as DNA: TGTGCCAGCAGTTCGGGGCCGGGCACGAACACTGAAGCTTTCTTT. Based on the CDR3 plus reference TRBV28 and TRBJ1-1, the full variable domain is DVKVTQSSRYLVKRTGEKVFLECVQDMDHENMFWYRQDPGLGLRLIYFSYDVKMKEKGDIPEGYSVSREKKERFSLILESASTNQTSMYLCASSSGPGTNTEAFFGQGTRLTVV.

V is TRBV18 and J is TRBJ2-3; perhaps TRBD2 as D (6 bases). The germline gives CDR1 KGHSH, CDR2 LQKENI. Trimming took off 5 bases at V and 2 bases at J, with 14 bases between the two ends. The CDR3 has 15 amino acids. The CDR3 nucleotides read TGTGCCAGCTCATGGCCCGGGAGAACCACAGATACGCAGTATTTT. Translating it yields CASSWPGRTTDTQYF.

This clone is a singleton in its sample. The chain links TRBV7-2 to TRBJ1-1, with a possible D match to TRBD1 (5 bases). CDR1 is SGHTA, CDR2 FQGNSA, per germline. The CDR3 is made up of 14 amino acids. Trimming cost V 5 bases and J 1 base, with 11 bases left between them. Here the CDR3 DNA reads TGTGCCAGCAGCCCAGCCGACAGGAACACTGAAGCTTTCTTT. It translates to CASSPADRNTEAFF.

This chain uses TRBV11-2 with TRBJ1-4, with 9 bases lining up with TRBD1. After removal of 6 bases from V and 3 bases from J, the junction contained 14 bases not matched to a gene. The CDR3 contains 18 residues. CDR1 and CDR2 (germline): SGHAT, FQNNGV. The CDR3 region is CASSPGWGQGSPNEKLFF. The CDR3 bases are TGTGCCAGCAGTCCCGGGTGGGGACAGGGCTCTCCTAATGAAAAACTGTTTTTT.

This sequence joins TRBV9 and TRBJ2-2, with 11 bases identical to TRBD2. V shed 3 bases and J 7 bases; nucleotides not matched to a gene: 2. The CDR3 is 14 residues long. Germline CDR1 and CDR2: SGDLS and YYNGEE. The CDR3 loop reads CASSAGLAVGELFF. For the CDR3, the DNA is TGTGCCAGCAGCGCGGGACTAGCGGTCGGGGAGCTGTTTTTT.

V and J are TRBV29-1 and TRBJ2-3; D is uncertain. The CDR3 has 15 residues. Per germline, CDR1 SQVTM and CDR2 ANQGSEA. V shed 1 base and J shed 4 bases, with 15 bases lying between them. The DNA of the CDR3 is TGCAGCGTTGAAGCTTTCGCTAGTCGTTCAGATACGCAGTATTTT. Its protein is CSVEAFASRSDTQYF.

The CDR3: CASSLAGGRNEQFF. The CDR3 region has the DNA TGTGCCAGCAGCTTGGCGGGAGGGAGGAATGAGCAGTTCTTC. The V call is TRBV7-9, the J call TRBJ2-1; 9 bases match TRBD2. J gave up 7 bases and V 3 bases, and 4 bases lay outside the gene matches. CDR3 length equals 14 residues. The germline gives CDR1 SEHNR, CDR2 FQNEAQ (reference sequence).

The genes are TRBV5-4 and TRBJ2-7, with D possibly being TRBD1 (6 bases). V lost 1 base to trimming and J lost 0 bases, with 14 bases between them. In germline, CDR1 is SGHNT, CDR2 YYREEE (reference sequence). There are 16 residues in the CDR3. The CDR3 DNA reads TGTGCCAGCAGCTTGAAACCCGGGACAATCTCCTACGAGCAGTACTTC. Translation gives CASSLKPGTISYEQYF.

There are a few counts of this clone. The CDR3 nucleotides are TGCGCCAGCAAAGATGGGTACTCTGGAAACACCATATATTTT. This gives the protein CASKDGYSGNTIYF. The J gene is TRBJ1-3, the V gene TRBV5-1; D ambiguous. Between the trimmed V and J ends, which lost 6 bases and 0 bases, there was a span of 10 bases. Germline V gene lookup returns CDR1 SGHRS and CDR2 YFSETQ. The CDR3 consists of 14 residues.

This chain uses TRBV19 with TRBJ2-7; D perhaps matches TRBD1 (6 bases). The V end was cut by 4 bases, the J end by 3 bases, with 13 bases between. The CDR3 runs 14 residues. Germline V gene lookup returns CDR1 LNHDA and CDR2 SQIVND (reference sequence). The CDR3 here is CASSKVDRNYEQYF. The CDR3 DNA sequence: TGTGCCAGTAGTAAGGTGGACAGAAACTACGAGCAGTACTTC. The full variable domain, with the rest looked up from reference TRBV19 and TRBJ2-7, is DGGITQSPKYLFRKEGQNVTLSCEQNLNHDAMYWYRQDPGQGLRLIYYSQIVNDFQKGDIAEGYSVSREKKESFPLTVTSAQKNPTAFYLCASSKVDRNYEQYFGPGTRLTVT.

The chain uses TRBV11-3 and TRBJ2-7; tentatively, D is TRBD1 (6 bases). V lost 0 bases to trimming and J lost 3 bases, with 9 bases between them. The CDR3 is 14 residues long. The germline V gene has CDR1 SGHNT and CDR2 YENEEA. CDR3 nucleotides: TGTGCCAGCAGCTTAGAGGCAGGGGACTACGAGCAGTACTTC. It is translated as CASSLEAGDYEQYF.

The gene calls are TRBV7-6 and TRBJ2-2, with no clear D. V was pared by 2 bases and J by 1 base, with 8 bases between. The V gene's germline CDR1 is SGHVS and CDR2 FNYEAQ. The CDR3 covers 15 residues. CDR3 protein: CASSLRELNTGELFF. The CDR3 DNA reads TGTGCCAGCAGCTTAAGGGAATTGAACACCGGGGAGCTGTTTTTT.

The chain joins TRBV15 to TRBJ2-5; 12 positions match TRBD2. The junction had 6 bases not matched to a gene; V was cut back by 3 bases and J by 4 bases. Per the germline V gene, CDR1 is LNHNV and CDR2 is YYDKDF (reference sequence). This CDR3 comprises 16 residues. The CDR3 loop is CATSSGTSGPRETQYF. The CDR3 DNA sequence: TGTGCCACCAGCAGCGGGACTAGCGGGCCACGAGAGACCCAGTACTTC.

The rearrangement links TRBV28 to TRBJ1-1, with TRBD1 matching 7 bases. The length of the CDR3 is 14 residues. CDR1 and CDR2 from the germline V gene are MDHEN and SYDVKM. V dropped 5 bases and J dropped 1; count of bases not matched to a gene: 4. The CDR3 protein is CASSPGQKNTEAFF. In nucleotides, the CDR3 is TGTGCCAGCAGTCCGGGACAGAAGAACACTGAAGCTTTCTTT. The variable domain in full, with the rest retrieved from reference TRBV28 and TRBJ1-1, is DVKVTQSSRYLVKRTGEKVFLECVQDMDHENMFWYRQDPGLGLRLIYFSYDVKMKEKGDIPEGYSVSREKKERFSLILESASTNQTSMYLCASSPGQKNTEAFFGQGTRLTVV.

In this sample, this clone turned up a few times. This chain uses TRBV9 with TRBJ1-4; no definite D call. Trimming removed 0 bases from V and 8 bases from J, with 14 bases in between. Germline V gives CDR1 SGDLS, CDR2 YYNGEE. The CDR3 consists of 15 residues. The CDR3 protein is CASSVGAWGGEKLFF. DNA of the CDR3: TGTGCCAGCAGCGTAGGAGCTTGGGGTGGGGAAAAACTGTTTTTT.

The chain employs TRBV9 and TRBJ2-3, with D perhaps matching TRBD2 (5 bases). Germline V lookup: CDR1 SGDLS, CDR2 YYNGEE. V lost 4 bases and J lost 1, with 19 bases in between. This CDR3 has 17 amino acids. The CDR3 DNA follows: TGTGCCAGCAGCCCCCCTCTCCGGACTGACGGCACAGATACGCAGTATTTT. Protein sequence: CASSPPLRTDGTDTQYF.

This chain uses TRBV9 with TRBJ1-1; unclear D gene. Deletions cut 0 bases from V and 3 bases from J, with 6 bases between. The CDR3 totals 13 residues. Germline V lookup: CDR1 SGDLS, CDR2 YYNGEE. The chain's CDR3 is CASSVGAYTEAFF. The CDR3 DNA sequence: TGTGCCAGCAGCGTAGGAGCGTACACTGAAGCTTTCTTT.

This rearrangement joins TRBV4-1 to TRBJ2-2; 9 bases match TRBD2. The length of the CDR3 is 21 residues. Unmatched junction bases numbered 16, after V lost 0 bases and J lost 2 bases. The germline CDR1 and CDR2 sequences are MGHRA and YSYEKL. CDR3 sequence (DNA): TGCGCCAGCAGCCAAGATGGTCCGGAGCTAGCGGGACTATTTAACACCGGGGAGCTGTTTTTT. The encoded protein is CASSQDGPELAGLFNTGELFF.

The chain has TRBV7-2 and TRBJ1-2, with no clear D. Per germline, CDR1 SGHTA and CDR2 FQGNSA. CDR3 length: 13 residues. V was shortened by 3 bases and J by 4 bases, with 9 bases between the two germline ends. This chain's CDR3 is CASSLTPAYGYTF. In nucleotides, the CDR3 is TGTGCCAGCAGCTTGACCCCTGCCTATGGCTACACCTTC.

This chain uses TRBV28 with TRBJ1-4; 7 bases line up with TRBD1. J gave up 5 bases and V 6 bases, and 12 bases lay outside the gene matches. The CDR3 runs 16 residues. The germline V gene encodes CDR1 MDHEN and CDR2 SYDVKM. Written as DNA, the CDR3 is TGTGCCAGCAGGCCACGGACGGGGACAGAGAATGAAAAACTGTTTTTT. Amino acids: CASRPRTGTENEKLFF.

The chain employs TRBV5-1 and TRBJ2-6; D unclear. Trimming stripped 2 bases from V and 4 bases from J, with 10 bases between. In germline, CDR1 is SGHRS, CDR2 YFSETQ. This CDR3 has 15 amino acids. CDR3 loop: CASSFRIGGANVLTF. The CDR3 DNA follows: TGCGCCAGCAGCTTCAGGATCGGGGGGGCCAACGTCCTGACTTTC.

The rearrangement joins TRBV4-1 to TRBJ2-5; D is undetermined. The CDR3 length is 14 residues. V was trimmed by 0 bases and J by 5 bases, leaving 10 bases between them. Germline CDR1 MGHRA, CDR2 YSYEKL. The CDR3 spells CASSQDRSQETQYF. Here the CDR3 DNA reads TGCGCCAGCAGCCAAGACCGCTCCCAGGAGACCCAGTACTTC.

This rearrangement joins TRBV28 to TRBJ2-1; 7 bases line up with TRBD1. In germline, CDR1 is MDHEN, CDR2 SYDVKM. Trimming took 7 bases from V and 4 from J; bases not matched to a gene: 4. The CDR3 totals 13 residues. CDR3 in DNA: TGTGCCAGCAACGACAGGGATTACAATGAGCAGTTCTTC. Protein: CASNDRDYNEQFF.

The V call is TRBV7-3, the J call TRBJ2-1; the match to TRBD2 covers 7 bases. The CDR3 covers 16 residues. With V trimmed by 5 bases and J by 5 bases, 12 bases remained unmatched. CDR1 and CDR2 from the germline V gene are SGHTA and FQGTGA. CDR3 amino acids: CASSPWGGAGDNEQFF. The CDR3 DNA follows: TGTGCCAGCAGCCCCTGGGGGGGAGCGGGTGACAATGAGCAGTTCTTC.

This clone was found once. The V gene is TRBV28, the J gene TRBJ2-6; 8 nucleotides line up with TRBD1. V lost 5 bases to trimming and J lost 3 bases; unmatched junction nucleotides: 6. Germline V gene sequence: CDR1 MDHEN, CDR2 SYDVKM. The CDR3 totals 16 residues. CDR3 nucleotide sequence: TGTGCCAGCAGTCGACAGGGGCTGGGTGGGGCCAACGTCCTGACTTTC. Translation: CASSRQGLGGANVLTF.

The CDR3 DNA is TGCGCCAGCAGCCAGAAACCTAGCGGGAGCTCCTACAATGAGCAGTTCTTC. Translating it yields CASSQKPSGSSYNEQFF. The rearrangement joins TRBV4-1 to TRBJ2-1, with TRBD2 matching 10 bases. This CDR3 is built from 17 residues. The J segment lost 0 bases and the V segment lost 3 bases, leaving 5 bases of the junction unmatched. Germline lookup yields CDR1 MGHRA and CDR2 YSYEKL.

This chain joins TRBV28 and TRBJ2-7; perhaps TRBD2 as D (5 bases). The CDR3 contains 14 residues. Looked up from germline, CDR1 is MDHEN and CDR2 is SYDVKM. V was clipped by 6 bases and J by 3 bases, with 15 bases between them. The DNA for the CDR3 is TGTGCCAGCAGCCAGGTCGGGGTAATCTACGAGCAGTACTTC. Translation: CASSQVGVIYEQYF. Together with reference TRBV28 and TRBJ2-7, the CDR3 gives the full variable domain: DVKVTQSSRYLVKRTGEKVFLECVQDMDHENMFWYRQDPGLGLRLIYFSYDVKMKEKGDIPEGYSVSREKKERFSLILESASTNQTSMYLCASSQVGVIYEQYFGPGTRLTVT.

The rearrangement uses TRBV5-6 and TRBJ1-3; D may be TRBD1 (5 bases). Per germline, CDR1 SGHDT and CDR2 YYEEEE. This CDR3 has 14 residues. V lost 6 bases to trimming and J lost 3 bases, with 13 bases between them. The CDR3 DNA reads as TGTGCCAGCACCCTGAGGGGTTTTGGAAACACCATATATTTT. Its protein product is CASTLRGFGNTIYF.

J is TRBJ1-2 and V is TRBV7-3; D might be TRBD1 (6 bases). V was shortened by 2 bases and J by 4 bases, with 11 bases between the two germline ends. Germline CDR1 reads SGHTA; CDR2 reads FQGTGA. The CDR3 runs 14 residues. CDR3 region: CASSLGGQTYGYTF. The CDR3 DNA follows: TGTGCCAGCAGCTTAGGCGGACAGACCTATGGCTACACCTTC.